This entry lists 30 T cell receptor beta chains sequenced from one sample in a study of T cell repertoires in aging, cancer and after chemotherapy. TRB rearrangements spanning V, D and J were amplified using mixed TRB-A/B primers. TCRdb independently ran MiXCR on the multiplex PCR reads; one entry per CDR3 protein. The table records fewer than 11,000 distinct CDR3 sequences, around 35% of them present only once. TCR beta rearrangements were amplified from peripheral blood genomic DNA. Sequencing was done on a sample of blood. These receptors were obtained from a human donor in good health.

This clonotype is categorized as large. The chain uses TRBV29-1 and TRBJ2-1, with a possible D match to TRBD2 (5 bases). CDR3 length equals 14 residues. V was pared by 2 bases and J by 6 bases, with 14 bases between. Germline V gene data show CDR1 as SQVTM and CDR2 as ANQGSEA. This chain's CDR3 is CSVERGTRVNEQFF. CDR3 nucleotide sequence: TGCAGCGTTGAACGGGGTACTCGTGTCAATGAGCAGTTCTTC.

This clonotype is a singleton in its sample. The chain employs TRBV6-5 and TRBJ2-1; 9 bases match TRBD1. V shed 8 bases, J shed 7 bases, and the junction held 9 bases outside the gene matches. Germline values: CDR1 MNHEY, CDR2 SVGAGI. This CDR3 has 14 residues. CDR3 DNA: TGTGCCAGCGGCCACGGGACAGGGAAGAATGAGCAGTTCTTC. Protein product: CASGHGTGKNEQFF.

The rearrangement uses TRBV7-6 and TRBJ2-3; maybe TRBD2 (6 bases). CDR1 and CDR2 (germline): SGHVS, FNYEAQ. The CDR3 has 15 amino acids. V was trimmed by 3 bases and J by 2 bases, leaving 12 bases between them. CDR3 loop: CASSFGTRVTDTQYF. The DNA of the CDR3 is TGTGCCAGCAGCTTCGGGACTCGAGTCACAGATACGCAGTATTTT.

This clonotype was seen only a few times. CDR3 residues: CASSGHVPPSYYEQYF. The CDR3 bases are TGTGCCAGCAGTGGGCACGTCCCCCCCAGTTACTACGAGCAGTACTTC. This chain connects TRBV12-3 or TRBV12-4 to TRBJ2-7; no clear D. The CDR3 is 16 residues long. The V end lost 5 bases, the J end lost 3 bases, and 20 bases lay between the germline ends.

In this sample, this clonotype is medium-sized. The chain joins TRBV19 to TRBJ2-1; 13 bases map to TRBD2. CDR3 length equals 15 residues. J gave up 7 bases and V 8 bases, and 8 bases lay outside the gene matches. CDR1 and CDR2 from the germline V gene are LNHDA and SQIVND (reference sequence). In DNA form, the CDR3 reads TGTGCCAGTCAAACACTAGCGGGAGGGGTGAATGAGCAGTTCTTC. Translation: CASQTLAGGVNEQFF.

The chain joins TRBV5-6 to TRBJ1-6, with 7 nucleotides matching TRBD1. Germline values: CDR1 SGHDT, CDR2 YYEEEE. This CDR3 is built from 15 residues. Germline trimming cut 2 bases from V and 5 bases from J; bases unmatched to any gene: 4. CDR3 DNA sequence: TGTGCCAGCAGCTTCGGGACAGAGAATAATTCACCCCTCCACTTT. Its translation is CASSFGTENNSPLHF.

This clonotype qualifies as medium-sized. V and J are TRBV19 and TRBJ2-3, with TRBD2 identical over 11 bases. Germline V gene sequence: CDR1 LNHDA, CDR2 SQIVND (reference sequence). The ends lost 5 bases at V and 6 bases at J; junction bases unmatched: 13. The CDR3 consists of 17 residues. The CDR3 bases are TGTGCCAGTAGTTCCCGACTAGCGGGATACCTCTCGGATACGCAGTATTTT. The encoded protein is CASSSRLAGYLSDTQYF.

V and J are TRBV5-6 and TRBJ2-2, with 9 bases lining up with TRBD1. V lost 4 bases to trimming and J lost 4 bases; unmatched junction nucleotides: 8. The CDR3 runs 16 residues. Germline V gives CDR1 SGHDT, CDR2 YYEEEE. As DNA, the CDR3 is TGTGCCAGCAGCACCCGGACAGGGGCGGGCACCGGGGAGCTGTTTTTT. Amino acids: CASSTRTGAGTGELFF.

This clonotype has only a few counts. The V gene is TRBV19, the J gene TRBJ1-5; D is unresolved. In germline, CDR1 is LNHDA, CDR2 SQIVND (reference sequence). V lost 4 bases, J lost 0 bases, and 10 bases lay in between. The CDR3 totals 15 residues. This CDR3 is CASSKGQFSNQPQHF. CDR3 in DNA: TGTGCCAGTAGTAAGGGCCAGTTTAGCAATCAGCCCCAGCATTTT.

Turning to this clonotype: A read error may produce the germline difference seen at one junction end. The rearrangement joins TRBV5-3 to TRBJ2-7; D remains unclear. TRBV5-3 is noted as an ORF with a role that remains uncertain. The CDR3 has 16 amino acids. The DNA for the CDR3 is TGCGCCAGCAGCTTCGAAAACAGTCTATCTCCCTACGAGCAGTACTTC. It specifies CASSFENSLSPYEQYF.

This clonotype was observed a few times. The chain carries TRBV6-2 or TRBV6-3 and TRBJ2-7, with D tentatively TRBD2 (6 bases). CDR1 is MNHEY and CDR2 is SVGEGT in the germline V gene. With 5 bases removed from V and 7 bases from J, the gap between germline ends came to 21 bases. The CDR3 is 15 residues long. The CDR3 DNA reads TGTGCCAGCAGTACTCCGGGACTGGCTGGGGGGGAGCAGTACTTC. This gives the protein CASSTPGLAGGEQYF.

The chain employs TRBV29-1 and TRBJ1-4; D may be TRBD1 (5 bases). Looked up from germline, CDR1 is SQVTM and CDR2 is ANQGSEA. V lost 7 bases, J lost 4 bases, and 13 bases lay in between. The CDR3 runs to 13 residues. CDR3: CSASGRGNEKLFF. CDR3 nucleotides: TGCAGCGCCTCGGGGCGAGGTAATGAAAAACTGTTTTTT.

The J gene is TRBJ2-7, the V gene TRBV27, with 12 bases identical to TRBD2. The germline CDR1 and CDR2 sequences are MNHEY and SMNVEV (reference sequence). Trimming cost V 3 bases and J 4 bases; bases outside gene matches: 4. The CDR3 contains 15 residues. CDR3 loop: CASSLGGLAGYEQYF. The CDR3 coding sequence is TGTGCCAGCAGTTTGGGGGGACTAGCGGGTTACGAGCAGTACTTC.

In the case of this clonotype: At one end, the junction sequence differs from germline, possibly due to a read error. The chain links TRBV18 to TRBJ2-7, with 10 bases that match TRBD1. This CDR3 has 14 amino acids. CDR1 and CDR2 (germline): KGHSH, LQKENI. The CDR3 nucleotides read TGTGCCAGCTCAGCACCGGGACAGGGGTGGGAGCAGTACTTC. Translating it yields CASSAPGQGWEQYF.

V gene TRBV6-4 combines with J gene TRBJ2-2, with D hard to call. CDR1 and CDR2 (germline): MRHNA, SNTAGT. V shed 2 bases and J shed 2 bases, with 3 bases lying between them. This CDR3 has 13 amino acids. CDR3 DNA: TGTGCCAGCAGTGACACTAACACCGGGGAGCTGTTTTTT. Its translation is CASSDTNTGELFF.

This clonotype was found once. A much larger clonotype is one base distant, so this may be a read error. V is TRBV6-5 and J is TRBJ2-2; unclear D gene. The germline V gene has CDR1 MNHEY and CDR2 SVGAGI. Trimming removed 2 bases from V and 0 bases from J, with 13 bases in between. This CDR3 is built from 17 residues. Written as DNA, the CDR3 is TGTGCCAGCAGTTACGGAATTGAGACGGCGAACACCGGGGAGCTGTTTTTT. The encoded protein is CASSYGIETANTGELFF.

The J gene is TRBJ2-7, the V gene TRBV6-5, with D uncertain. CDR1 and CDR2 from the germline V gene are MNHEY and SVGAGI. CDR3 size: 11 residues. V lost 8 bases to trimming and J lost 9 bases, with 14 bases between them. CDR3 coding DNA: TGTGCCAGCGCCGGGTCCGTAGGGCAGTACTTC. Protein product: CASAGSVGQYF.

The table lists this clonotype with a count of one. The gene calls are TRBV18 and TRBJ2-1; 10 bases map to TRBD2. Germline assignment: CDR1 KGHSH and CDR2 LQKENI. The CDR3 spans 15 residues. V shed 6 bases and J 3 bases; nucleotides not matched to a gene: 5. CDR3 in DNA: TGTGCCAGCTCCCGAGGACTAGCGGACTACAATGAGCAGTTCTTC. This translates into CASSRGLADYNEQFF.

In this sample, this clonotype turned up a few times. This chain links TRBV5-4 with TRBJ1-2; possibly TRBD1 for D (6 bases). V dropped 2 bases and J dropped 4 bases, with 18 bases sitting between them. The CDR3 consists of 16 residues. The germline CDR1 and CDR2 sequences are SGHNT and YYREEE (reference sequence). The CDR3 region is CASSLGGGPNAYGYTF. CDR3 nucleotides: TGTGCCAGCAGCTTAGGTGGGGGGCCCAACGCCTATGGCTACACCTTC.

The chain carries TRBV13 and TRBJ2-1; TRBD2 agrees at 12 bases. CDR3 size: 14 residues. V lost 4 bases and J lost 8; bases outside the gene matches: 3. Germline CDR1 PRHDT, CDR2 FYEKMQ (reference sequence). The CDR3 here is CASSSSGRVDEQFF. The CDR3 DNA reads TGTGCCAGCAGCTCTAGCGGGAGGGTGGATGAGCAGTTCTTC.

This chain connects TRBV29-1 to TRBJ1-2, with D maybe TRBD1 (5 bases). CDR1 SQVTM and CDR2 ANQGSEA come from the germline V gene. This CDR3 contains 11 residues. V lost 5 bases and J lost 4, with 8 bases in between. The CDR3 region is CSVSGTYGYTF. CDR3 bases: TGCAGCGTTTCCGGGACCTATGGCTACACCTTC.

V is TRBV6-1 and J is TRBJ1-2; D is perhaps TRBD1 (5 bases). The ends were cut back, 0 bases at V and 3 bases at J, with 11 bases in the middle. Germline V gives CDR1 MNHNS, CDR2 SASEGT. The CDR3 spans 15 residues. Here the CDR3 reads CASSEARGTYYGYTF. The CDR3 DNA is TGTGCCAGCAGTGAAGCGAGGGGTACTTACTATGGCTACACCTTC.

This chain connects TRBV18 to TRBJ2-1; 7 nucleotides align to TRBD1. Germline V lookup: CDR1 KGHSH, CDR2 LQKENI. The CDR3 has 14 residues. V was pared by 4 bases and J by 3 bases, with 3 bases of the junction left unmatched. CDR3 nucleotide sequence: TGTGCCAGCTCACGACCAGGGGGCTACAATGAGCAGTTCTTC. It is translated as CASSRPGGYNEQFF.

The chain has TRBV6-1 and TRBJ2-5, with D uncertain. Germline CDR1 MNHNS, CDR2 SASEGT. V was cut by 0 bases and J by 5 bases, with 13 bases left in between. The CDR3 is 15 amino acids. The CDR3 DNA reads as TGTGCCAGCAGTGAAGCGCCATACCGCCTTGAGACCCAGTACTTC. It translates to CASSEAPYRLETQYF.

In DNA, the CDR3 is TGTGCCAGCACCCGGGTGAATAGCAATCAGCCCCAGCATTTT. It translates to CASTRVNSNQPQHF. This chain links TRBV6-2 or TRBV6-3 with TRBJ1-5; D not certain. Deletions cut 7 bases from V and 0 bases from J, with 10 bases between. The germline V gene has CDR1 MNHEY and CDR2 SVGEGT. This CDR3 has 14 residues.

This clonotype is categorized as medium-sized. This chain joins TRBV29-1 and TRBJ1-4; D remains ambiguous. The CDR3 spans 12 residues. V lost 5 bases and J 6 bases, leaving 10 bases between the germline ends. The germline CDR1 and CDR2 sequences are SQVTM and ANQGSEA. The CDR3 DNA follows: TGCAGCGTTCTGCAATTCGATGAAAAACTGTTTTTT. It codes for CSVLQFDEKLFF.

The rearrangement uses TRBV18 and TRBJ2-1; D unresolved. V shed 2 bases and J shed 10 bases, with 9 bases lying between them. The germline V gene has CDR1 KGHSH and CDR2 LQKENI. This CDR3 has 12 amino acids. CDR3 bases: TGTGCCAGCTCACCATCTCCAATCGAGCAGTTCTTC. Protein product: CASSPSPIEQFF.

V usage is TRBV13 and J usage is TRBJ2-2; D unclear. Germline-derived CDR1 and CDR2 are PRHDT and FYEKMQ (reference sequence). This CDR3 contains 16 residues. Trimming removed 4 bases at V and 11 bases at J, with 23 bases between. Written as DNA, the CDR3 is TGTGCCAGCAGCTCCCCCGTGACCCGTAGTGTGGGAGAGCTGTTTTTT. This translates into CASSSPVTRSVGELFF.

The sample holds one count of this clonotype. The chain employs TRBV6-6 and TRBJ1-2, with D unclear. The CDR3 is made up of 14 amino acids. The germline gives CDR1 MNHNY, CDR2 SVGAGI (reference sequence). Deletions cut 5 bases from V and 7 bases from J, with 17 bases between. For the CDR3, the DNA is TGTGCCAGCAGTGAAGGCTCCCAGTGGAGTGGCTACACCTTC. Its protein product is CASSEGSQWSGYTF.

The chain employs TRBV5-5 and TRBJ2-3, with 11 bases identical to TRBD1. After removal of 3 bases from V and 2 bases from J, the junction contained 5 bases not matched to a gene. Germline CDR1 is SGHKS and CDR2 is YYEKEE (reference sequence). The CDR3 is 16 amino acids. The CDR3 DNA follows: TGTGCCAGCAGCTGGGGGACAGGGGGTGCCACAGATACGCAGTATTTT. This codes for CASSWGTGGATDTQYF.